This T cell receptor beta chain was recovered during a study of blood T cell repertoires in COVID-19. TCRdb's table, derived via immunoSEQ multiplex PCR, lists solely in-frame clones and lacks some. The profile shows over 350,000 clones, about 89% of them singletons. The CDR3 totals 16 residues. The V gene's germline CDR1 is SEHNR and CDR2 FQNEAQ (reference sequence). Trimming cost V 5 bases and J 1 base; bases outside gene matches: 9. Sequencing input: PBMCs or T cells enriched from blood (not recorded which). The clonotype was recovered from a woman in her thirties or forties who had been exposed to COVID-19. V usage is TRBV7-9 and J usage is TRBJ1-1, with 8 nucleotides matching TRBD1. The CDR3, as DNA: TGTGCCAGCAGCCGGGATGGGACAGGCGAGAACACTGAAGCTTTCTTT. This codes for CASSRDGTGENTEAFF.